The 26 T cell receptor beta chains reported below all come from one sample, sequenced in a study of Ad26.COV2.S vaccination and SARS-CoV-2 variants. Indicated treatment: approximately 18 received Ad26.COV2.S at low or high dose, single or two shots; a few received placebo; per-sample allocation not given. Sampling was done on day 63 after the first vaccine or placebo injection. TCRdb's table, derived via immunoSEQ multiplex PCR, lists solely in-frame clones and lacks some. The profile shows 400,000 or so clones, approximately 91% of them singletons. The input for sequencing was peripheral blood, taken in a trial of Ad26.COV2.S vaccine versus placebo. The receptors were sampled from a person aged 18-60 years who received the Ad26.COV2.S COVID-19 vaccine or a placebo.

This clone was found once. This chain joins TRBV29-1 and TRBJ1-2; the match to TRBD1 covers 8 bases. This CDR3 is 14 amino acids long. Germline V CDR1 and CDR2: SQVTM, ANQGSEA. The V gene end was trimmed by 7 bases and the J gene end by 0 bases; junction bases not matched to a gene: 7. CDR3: CSAILTGANYGYTF. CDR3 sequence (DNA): TGCAGCGCTATCTTGACAGGGGCTAACTATGGCTACACCTTC. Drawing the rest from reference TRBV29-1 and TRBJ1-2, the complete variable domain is SAVISQKPSRDICQRGTSLTIQCQVDSQVTMMFWYRQQPGQSLTLIATANQGSEATYESGFVIDKFPISRPNLTFSTLTVSNMSPEDSSIYLCSAILTGANYGYTFGSGTRLTVV.

CDR3 sequence reads: CASSLVGLEAFF. DNA for the CDR3: TGTGCCAGCAGCTTGGTAGGGCTAGAAGCTTTCTTT. The chain is built from TRBV5-8 and TRBJ1-1; D is ambiguous. CDR1 is SGHTS, CDR2 YDEGEE, per germline. This CDR3 contains 12 residues. Trimming stripped 0 bases from V and 8 bases from J, with 8 bases between.

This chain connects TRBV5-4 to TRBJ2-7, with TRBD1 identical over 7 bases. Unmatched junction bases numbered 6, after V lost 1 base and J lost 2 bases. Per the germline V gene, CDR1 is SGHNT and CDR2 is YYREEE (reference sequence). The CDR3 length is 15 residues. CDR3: CASSLRAGTAYEQYF. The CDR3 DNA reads TGTGCCAGCAGCTTGCGAGCCGGGACAGCCTACGAGCAGTACTTC.

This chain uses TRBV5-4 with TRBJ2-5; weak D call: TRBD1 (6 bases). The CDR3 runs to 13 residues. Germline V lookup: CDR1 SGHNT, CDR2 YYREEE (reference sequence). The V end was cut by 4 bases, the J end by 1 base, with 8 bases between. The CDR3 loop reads CASSLDSQETQYF. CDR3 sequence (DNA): TGTGCCAGCAGCCTGGACAGCCAAGAGACCCAGTACTTC.

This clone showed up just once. CDR3 coding DNA: TGCGCCAGCAGCCAAAACAGTCATAATGAAAAACTGTTTTTT. It encodes CASSQNSHNEKLFF. This chain connects TRBV4-3 to TRBJ1-4; unclear D gene. The V end was cut by 2 bases, the J end by 4 bases, with 8 bases between. The CDR3 length is 14 residues. Germline V gene sequence: CDR1 LGHNA, CDR2 YSLEER.

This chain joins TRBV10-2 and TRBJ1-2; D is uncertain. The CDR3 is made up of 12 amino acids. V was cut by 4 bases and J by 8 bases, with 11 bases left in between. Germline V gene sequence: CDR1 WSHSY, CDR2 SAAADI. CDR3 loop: CASSGSRAGYTF. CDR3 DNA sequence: TGCGCCAGCAGTGGGAGTAGGGCCGGCTACACCTTC.

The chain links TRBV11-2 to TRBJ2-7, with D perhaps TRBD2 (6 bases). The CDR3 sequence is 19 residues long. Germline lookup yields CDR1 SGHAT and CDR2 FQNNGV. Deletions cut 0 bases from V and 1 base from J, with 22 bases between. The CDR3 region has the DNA TGTGCCAGCAGCTTAGATCCTTCGTGGGCAGGCCGGGGGTCCTACGAGCAGTACTTC. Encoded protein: CASSLDPSWAGRGSYEQYF.

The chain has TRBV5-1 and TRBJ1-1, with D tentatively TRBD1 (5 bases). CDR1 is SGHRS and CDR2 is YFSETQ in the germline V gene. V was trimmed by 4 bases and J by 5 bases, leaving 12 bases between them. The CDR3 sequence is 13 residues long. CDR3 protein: CASSPPGGTEAFF. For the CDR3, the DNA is TGCGCCAGCAGCCCCCCGGGGGGGACTGAAGCTTTCTTT. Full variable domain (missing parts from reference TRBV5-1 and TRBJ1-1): KAGVTQTPRYLIKTRGQQVTLSCSPISGHRSVSWYQQTPGQGLQFLFEYFSETQRNKGNFPGRFSGRQFSNSRSEMNVSTLELGDSALYLCASSPPGGTEAFFGQGTRLTVV.

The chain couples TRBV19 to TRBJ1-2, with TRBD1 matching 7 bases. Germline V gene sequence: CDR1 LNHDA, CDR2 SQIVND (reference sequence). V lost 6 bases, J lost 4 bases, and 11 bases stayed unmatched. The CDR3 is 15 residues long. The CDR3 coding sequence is TGTGCCAGTAGAGAGACGGGGGCAGGGGGCTATGGCTACACCTTC. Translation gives CASRETGAGGYGYTF.

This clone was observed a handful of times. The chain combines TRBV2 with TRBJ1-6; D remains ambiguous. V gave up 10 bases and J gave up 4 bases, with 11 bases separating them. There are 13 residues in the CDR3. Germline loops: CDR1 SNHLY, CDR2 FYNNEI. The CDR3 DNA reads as TGTGCCACCTCAGTCGGTTATAATTCACCCCTCCACTTT. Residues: CATSVGYNSPLHF.

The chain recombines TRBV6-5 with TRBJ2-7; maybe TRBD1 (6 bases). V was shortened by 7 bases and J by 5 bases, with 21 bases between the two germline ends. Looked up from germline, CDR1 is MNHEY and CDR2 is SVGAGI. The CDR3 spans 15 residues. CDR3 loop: CASIQGAGDADEQYF. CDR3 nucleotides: TGTGCCAGCATCCAAGGGGCAGGGGATGCTGACGAGCAGTACTTC.

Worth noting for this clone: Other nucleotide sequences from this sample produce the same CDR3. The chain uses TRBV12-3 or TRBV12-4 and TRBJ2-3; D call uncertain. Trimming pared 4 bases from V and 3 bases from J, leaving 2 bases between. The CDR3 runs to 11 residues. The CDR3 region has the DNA TGTGCCAGCAGTTATACAGATACGCAGTATTTT. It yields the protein CASSYTDTQYF.

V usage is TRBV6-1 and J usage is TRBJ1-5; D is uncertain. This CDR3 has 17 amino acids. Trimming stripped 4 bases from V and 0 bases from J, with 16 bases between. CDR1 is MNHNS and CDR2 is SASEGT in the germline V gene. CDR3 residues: CASSAPRHPYSNQPQHF. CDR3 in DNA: TGTGCCAGCAGTGCCCCGAGGCATCCTTATAGCAATCAGCCCCAGCATTTT.

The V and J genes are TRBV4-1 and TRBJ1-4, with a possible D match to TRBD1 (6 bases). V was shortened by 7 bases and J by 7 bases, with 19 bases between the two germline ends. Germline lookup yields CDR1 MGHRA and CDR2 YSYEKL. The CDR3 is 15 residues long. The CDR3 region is CASTSPGTKGEKLFF. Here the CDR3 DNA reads TGCGCCAGCACCTCACCGGGGACAAAGGGTGAAAAACTGTTTTTT.

Written as DNA, the CDR3 is TGTGCCAGCTCACCACCCGGCTGGGACACCGGGGAGCTGTTTTTT. Translation: CASSPPGWDTGELFF. The chain joins TRBV18 to TRBJ2-2; no definite D call. Trimming stripped 0 bases from V and 3 bases from J, with 8 bases between. The germline CDR1 and CDR2 sequences are KGHSH and LQKENI. The CDR3 is 15 amino acids.

CDR3 region: CASSPYSGTNTGELFF. The CDR3 nucleotides read TGTGCCAGCAGCCCTTATAGCGGAACAAACACCGGGGAGCTGTTTTTT. V is TRBV7-2 and J is TRBJ2-2, with TRBD2 as a possible D gene (6 bases). Trimming cost V 5 bases and J 2 bases, with 15 bases left between them. Germline CDR1 reads SGHTA; CDR2 reads FQGNSA. This CDR3 is built from 16 residues.

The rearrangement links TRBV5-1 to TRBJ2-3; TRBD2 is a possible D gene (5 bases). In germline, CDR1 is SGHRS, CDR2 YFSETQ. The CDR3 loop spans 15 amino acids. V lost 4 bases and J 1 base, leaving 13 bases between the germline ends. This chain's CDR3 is CASSPLPGGTDTQYF. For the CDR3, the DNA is TGCGCCAGCAGCCCTCTACCCGGGGGCACAGATACGCAGTATTTT.

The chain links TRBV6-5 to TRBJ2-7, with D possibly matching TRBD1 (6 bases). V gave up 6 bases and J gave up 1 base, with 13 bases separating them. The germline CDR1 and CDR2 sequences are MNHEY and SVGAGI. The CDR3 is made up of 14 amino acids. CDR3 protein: CASRTDQGSYEQYF. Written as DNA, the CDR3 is TGTGCCAGCAGGACCGATCAGGGGTCCTACGAGCAGTACTTC.

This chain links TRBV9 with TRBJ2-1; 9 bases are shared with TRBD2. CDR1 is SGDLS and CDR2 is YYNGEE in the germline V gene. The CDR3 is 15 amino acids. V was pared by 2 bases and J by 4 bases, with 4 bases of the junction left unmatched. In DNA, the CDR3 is TGTGCCAGCAGCGTTTTAGCGGGGGTTTACAATGAGCAGTTCTTC. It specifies CASSVLAGVYNEQFF.

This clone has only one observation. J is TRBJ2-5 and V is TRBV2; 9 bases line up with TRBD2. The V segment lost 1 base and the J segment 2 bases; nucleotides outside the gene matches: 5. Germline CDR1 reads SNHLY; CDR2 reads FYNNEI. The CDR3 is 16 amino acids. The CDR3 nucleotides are TGTGCCAGCAGTGAAGGGATAGCGGGGGCACAAGAGACCCAGTACTTC. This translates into CASSEGIAGAQETQYF.

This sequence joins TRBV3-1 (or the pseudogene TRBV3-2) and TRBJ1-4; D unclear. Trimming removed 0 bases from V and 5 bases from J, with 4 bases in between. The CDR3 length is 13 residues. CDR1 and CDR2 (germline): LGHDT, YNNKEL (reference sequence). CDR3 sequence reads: CASSQDWNEKLFF. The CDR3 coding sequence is TGTGCCAGCAGCCAAGATTGGAATGAAAAACTGTTTTTT.

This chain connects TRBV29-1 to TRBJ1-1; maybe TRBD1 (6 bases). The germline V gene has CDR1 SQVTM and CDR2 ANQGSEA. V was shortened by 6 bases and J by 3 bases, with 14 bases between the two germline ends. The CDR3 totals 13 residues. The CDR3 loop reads CSVAFGTHTEAFF. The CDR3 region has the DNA TGCAGCGTGGCCTTCGGGACACACACTGAAGCTTTCTTT.

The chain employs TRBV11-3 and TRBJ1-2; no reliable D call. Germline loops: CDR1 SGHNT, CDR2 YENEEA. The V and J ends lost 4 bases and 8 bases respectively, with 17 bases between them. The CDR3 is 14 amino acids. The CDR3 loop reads CASSSGHPSLGYTF. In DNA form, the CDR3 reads TGTGCCAGCAGCTCCGGGCACCCTAGTTTGGGCTACACCTTC.

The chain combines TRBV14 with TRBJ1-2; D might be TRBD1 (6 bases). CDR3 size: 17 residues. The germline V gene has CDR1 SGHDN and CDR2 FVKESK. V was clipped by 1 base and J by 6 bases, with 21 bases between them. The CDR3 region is CASSQVDFGQGSDGYTF. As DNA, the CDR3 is TGTGCCAGCAGCCAAGTCGATTTTGGGCAGGGGTCGGATGGCTACACCTTC.

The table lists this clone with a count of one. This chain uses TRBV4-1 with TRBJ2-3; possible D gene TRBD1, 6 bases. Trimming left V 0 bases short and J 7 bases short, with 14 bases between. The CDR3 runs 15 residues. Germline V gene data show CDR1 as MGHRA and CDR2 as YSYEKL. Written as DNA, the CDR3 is TGCGCCAGCAGCCAAGAGGACAGCACCCCGAATACGCAGTATTTT. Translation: CASSQEDSTPNTQYF.

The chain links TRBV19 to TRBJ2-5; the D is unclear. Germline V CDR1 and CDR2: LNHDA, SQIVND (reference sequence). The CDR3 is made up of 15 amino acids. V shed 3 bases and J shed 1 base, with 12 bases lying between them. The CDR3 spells CASSMVRSSQETQYF. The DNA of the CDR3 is TGTGCCAGTAGTATGGTTAGAAGTAGCCAAGAGACCCAGTACTTC.